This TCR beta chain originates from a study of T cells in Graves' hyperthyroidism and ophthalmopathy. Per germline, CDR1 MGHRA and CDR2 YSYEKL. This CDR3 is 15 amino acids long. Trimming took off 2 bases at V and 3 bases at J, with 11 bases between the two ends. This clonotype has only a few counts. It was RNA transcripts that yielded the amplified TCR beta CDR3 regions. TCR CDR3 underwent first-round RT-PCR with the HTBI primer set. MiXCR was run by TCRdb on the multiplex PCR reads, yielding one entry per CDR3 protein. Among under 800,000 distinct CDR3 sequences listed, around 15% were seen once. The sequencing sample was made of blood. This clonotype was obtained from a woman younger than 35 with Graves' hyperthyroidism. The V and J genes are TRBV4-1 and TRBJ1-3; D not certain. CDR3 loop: CASSQNVAVGNTIYF. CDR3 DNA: TGCGCCAGCAGCCAAAATGTTGCTGTTGGAAACACCATATATTTT.